What follows are 25 T cell receptor beta chains derived from one specimen sequenced in a study of PD-L1 blockade in urothelial cancer (dated by TCRdb to 2016 to 2017). Library creation used the immunoSEQ multiplex PCR assay. TCRdb provides this immuneACCESS table in a form limited to in-frame rearrangements. Some clones are lacking; in checked studies, under half of them reflect an unresolved V gene, and why the rest are absent is not known. The sample yields over 65,000 clones; 75% to 90% were counted once. The ten largest make up approximately 4.5% of the sample. The time point tag for this specimen amounts to: pretreatment peripheral blood. The input for sequencing was PBMCs, taken around atezolizumab (anti-PD-L1) treatment. The receptors come from a man in his sixties or seventies with urothelial cancer.

This clone occurred once. The rearrangement links TRBV28 to TRBJ1-5; D is unclear. Trimming removed 2 bases from V and 7 bases from J, with 15 bases in between. CDR3 length: 15 residues. CDR1 and CDR2 (germline): MDHEN, SYDVKM. In DNA form, the CDR3 reads TGTGCCAGCAGTTTACTTTCGGGGAGTCTCCAGCCCCAGCATTTT. Translation gives CASSLLSGSLQPQHF. Full variable domain (rest looked up from reference TRBV28 and TRBJ1-5): DVKVTQSSRYLVKRTGEKVFLECVQDMDHENMFWYRQDPGLGLRLIYFSYDVKMKEKGDIPEGYSVSREKKERFSLILESASTNQTSMYLCASSLLSGSLQPQHFGDGTRLSIL.

The chain is built from TRBV5-6 and TRBJ2-7, with a possible D match to TRBD1 (5 bases). The CDR3 extends over 15 amino acids. CDR1 is SGHDT and CDR2 is YYEEEE in the germline V gene. The ends were cut back, 4 bases at V and 6 bases at J, with 20 bases in the middle. The DNA for the CDR3 is TGTGCCAGCAGCGCCGACAGATTAGACGTCAGCGAGCAGTACTTC. Translation gives CASSADRLDVSEQYF.

The chain couples TRBV25-1 to TRBJ2-1; D is perhaps TRBD1 (7 bases). V dropped 3 bases and J dropped 3 bases, with 12 bases sitting between them. Germline lookup yields CDR1 MGHDK and CDR2 SYGVNS. The length of the CDR3 is 15 residues. Here the CDR3 DNA reads TGTGCCAGCAGTGACCAGGGGGGCCTCTACAATGAGCAGTTCTTC. Encoded protein: CASSDQGGLYNEQFF.

This sequence joins TRBV7-5 and TRBJ2-7; the table's D gene call, TRBD1, was not cross checked with the DNA. TRBV7-5 is a pseudogene segment. The CDR3 covers 15 residues. The CDR3 region has the DNA TGTGTCAGAAGCTTACCATGGTCACACGCCTACGAGCAGTACTTC. Translating gives CVRSLPWSHAYEQYF.

The genes are TRBV2 and TRBJ1-1; D possibly corresponds to TRBD1 (6 bases). CDR3 size: 16 residues. CDR1 is SNHLY and CDR2 is FYNNEI in the germline V gene. Trimming shortened V by 6 bases and J by 7 bases, and 24 bases separated the two germline ends. The CDR3 region is CASSQGSQSVGGEAFF. As DNA, the CDR3 is TGTGCCAGCAGCCAGGGGTCTCAATCCGTAGGTGGTGAAGCTTTCTTT.

This clone has only a few counts. The rearrangement joins TRBV27 to TRBJ2-7; 8 bases match TRBD2. CDR1 and CDR2 from the germline V gene are MNHEY and SMNVEV (reference sequence). CDR3 length equals 16 residues. V trimming: 5 bases; J trimming: 2 bases; junction bases outside the gene matches: 11. CDR3 bases: TGTGCCAGCAGTGCCCCGGGACTAGTACCAACCTACGAGCAGTACTTC. This encodes CASSAPGLVPTYEQYF.

The chain couples TRBV9 to TRBJ2-5, with TRBD2 matching 9 bases. V gave up 0 bases and J gave up 5 bases; unmatched junction bases: 8. This CDR3 has 16 amino acids. Germline V gene data show CDR1 as SGDLS and CDR2 as YYNGEE. The CDR3 DNA sequence: TGTGCCAGCAGCGTAGCTGGCGGGAGGGCCGGGGAGACCCAGTACTTC. Translation: CASSVAGGRAGETQYF.

V and J are TRBV29-1 and TRBJ2-1, with 7 bases aligning to TRBD1. The ends lost 2 bases at V and 15 bases at J; junction bases unmatched: 13. The CDR3 is 13 residues long. The germline V gene encodes CDR1 SQVTM and CDR2 ANQGSEA. The CDR3 region is CSVEIPPGGKLFF. The DNA of the CDR3 is TGCAGCGTTGAAATACCGCCAGGGGGAAAACTGTTCTTC.

The chain combines TRBV5-6 with TRBJ1-4, with a weak D call TRBD1 (5 bases). The CDR3 runs to 17 residues. Germline V CDR1 and CDR2: SGHDT, YYEEEE. The V and J ends lost 0 bases and 7 bases respectively, with 19 bases between them. The CDR3 protein is CASSLANWGGSGEKLFF. In DNA, the CDR3 is TGTGCCAGCAGCTTGGCCAACTGGGGGGGGAGCGGTGAAAAACTGTTTTTT.

The CDR3 nucleotides read TGTGCCAGCAGCTTGCCGGGACAGGGTGGCACCGGGGAGCTGTTTTTT. Encoded protein: CASSLPGQGGTGELFF. The chain recombines TRBV5-4 with TRBJ2-2; 9 nucleotides align to TRBD1. This CDR3 is 16 amino acids long. With 1 base clipped from V and 4 bases from J, the junction kept 5 bases outside the gene matches. Looked up from germline, CDR1 is SGHNT and CDR2 is YYREEE (reference sequence).

The chain uses TRBV4-2 and TRBJ2-1, with TRBD2 matching over 10 bases. The CDR3 has 15 amino acids. Germline-derived CDR1 and CDR2 are LGHNA and YNFKEQ. After removal of 2 bases from V and 8 bases from J, the junction contained 6 bases not matched to a gene. Written as DNA, the CDR3 is TGTGCCAGCAGCCAATCTAGCGGGAGCCGGGATGAGCAGTTCTTC. Translation: CASSQSSGSRDEQFF.

The V and J genes are TRBV4-1 and TRBJ1-1, with a weak D call TRBD1 (5 bases). The CDR3 consists of 15 residues. V dropped 4 bases and J dropped 3 bases, with 15 bases sitting between them. Per the germline V gene, CDR1 is MGHRA and CDR2 is YSYEKL. CDR3 in amino acids: CASSPRPVRDTEAFF. The CDR3 DNA is TGCGCCAGCAGCCCCAGGCCTGTCAGGGACACTGAAGCTTTCTTT.

This rearrangement joins TRBV5-1 to TRBJ2-7, with D maybe TRBD2 (6 bases). The V gene lost 6 bases and the J gene lost 2 bases, with 15 bases spanning the gap. Per the germline V gene, CDR1 is SGHRS and CDR2 is YFSETQ. The CDR3 is made up of 14 amino acids. The CDR3 DNA follows: TGCGCCAGCACGAGGGACTGGCAGACCTACGAGCAGTACTTC. This encodes CASTRDWQTYEQYF.

The CDR3 bases are TGTGCCAGCAGTTTTCAGGGTATCTCCTACGAGCAGTACTTC. This gives the protein CASSFQGISYEQYF. The rearrangement joins TRBV27 to TRBJ2-7; tentative D call: TRBD1 (5 bases). V was cut by 3 bases and J by 0 bases, with 9 bases left in between. The CDR3 runs to 14 residues. Germline V lookup: CDR1 MNHEY, CDR2 SMNVEV (reference sequence).

The chain links TRBV10-1 to TRBJ2-2; TRBD1 agrees at 12 bases. The CDR3 is 15 residues long. CDR1 and CDR2 from the germline V gene are WNHNN and SYGVQD (reference sequence). J was trimmed by 6 bases and V by 5 bases; bases with no gene match: 4. CDR3 in amino acids: CASSSGQGASGELFF. The CDR3 coding sequence is TGCGCCAGCAGTTCGGGACAGGGGGCGTCCGGGGAGCTGTTTTTT.

The chain recombines TRBV7-3 with TRBJ2-3, with no clear D. Germline CDR1 and CDR2: SGHTA and FQGTGA. Trimming left V 1 base short and J 5 bases short, with 10 bases between. This CDR3 region has 14 residues. The CDR3 DNA reads as TGTGCCAGCAGCTTAAGTTACGGGTTAGATACGCAGTATTTT. Residues: CASSLSYGLDTQYF.

This rearrangement joins TRBV6-5 to TRBJ2-7, with TRBD1 identical over 8 bases. The V gene's germline CDR1 is MNHEY and CDR2 SVGAGI. The CDR3 totals 14 residues. The V gene end was trimmed by 5 bases and the J gene end by 4 bases; junction bases not matched to a gene: 7. CDR3: CASSGSGGKYEQYF. CDR3 nucleotide sequence: TGTGCCAGCAGTGGCTCAGGGGGCAAATACGAGCAGTACTTC.

The J gene is TRBJ2-5, the V gene TRBV6-6, with 7 positions matching TRBD1. Germline trimming cut 8 bases from V and 3 bases from J; bases unmatched to any gene: 3. The V gene's germline CDR1 is MNHNY and CDR2 SVGAGI (reference sequence). This CDR3 contains 12 residues. CDR3 DNA sequence: TGTGCCAGCCGGGGACAGAAAGAGACCCAGTACTTC. Translated: CASRGQKETQYF.

V and J are TRBV6-5 and TRBJ1-2, with D possibly TRBD1 on 6 matching bases. V lost 0 bases, J lost 6 bases, and 14 bases lay in between. Germline loops: CDR1 MNHEY, CDR2 SVGAGI. This CDR3 spans 15 amino acids. Here the CDR3 DNA reads TGTGCCAGCAGTTACTCGAGTCAGGGGAGTGATGGCTACACCTTC. As protein: CASSYSSQGSDGYTF.

The genes are TRBV19 and TRBJ2-7, with D hard to call. This CDR3 has 13 amino acids. V was cut by 3 bases and J by 4 bases, with 10 bases left in between. The germline V gene encodes CDR1 LNHDA and CDR2 SQIVND (reference sequence). In nucleotides, the CDR3 is TGTGCCAGTAGTATTGGCACCAATTACGAGCAGTACTTC. Translating it yields CASSIGTNYEQYF.

This sequence joins TRBV5-1 and TRBJ1-2, with D possibly being TRBD1 (6 bases). V gave up 0 bases and J gave up 6 bases, with 9 bases separating them. Looked up from germline, CDR1 is SGHRS and CDR2 is YFSETQ. The CDR3 length is 13 residues. CDR3 DNA sequence: TGCGCCAGCAGCTTGGACAGGGTCCATGGCTACACCTTC. Translated: CASSLDRVHGYTF.

The rearrangement uses TRBV2 and TRBJ2-3; no firm D call. CDR3 length: 12 amino acids. The V and J ends lost 6 bases and 4 bases respectively, with 8 bases between them. Germline CDR1 and CDR2: SNHLY and FYNNEI. CDR3 amino acids: CASRVLADTQYF. For the CDR3, the DNA is TGTGCCAGCAGGGTGCTAGCAGATACGCAGTATTTT.

Here the CDR3 reads CASSPTTTSTDTQYF. DNA of the CDR3: TGCGCCAGCAGCCCCACGACAACTAGCACAGATACGCAGTATTTT. The chain couples TRBV5-1 to TRBJ2-3; D unresolved. Germline CDR1 SGHRS, CDR2 YFSETQ. Trimming pared 4 bases from V and 0 bases from J, leaving 12 bases between. The CDR3 length is 15 residues.

This clone was seen a single time. The chain links TRBV5-4 to TRBJ2-5, with D possibly being TRBD2 (7 bases). The CDR3 has 17 amino acids. CDR1 is SGHNT, CDR2 YYREEE, per germline (reference sequence). With 4 bases removed from V and 2 bases from J, the gap between germline ends came to 21 bases. The CDR3 protein is CASSRGLEAGAQETQYF. In DNA form, the CDR3 reads TGTGCCAGCAGCCGGGGGCTGGAGGCGGGGGCGCAAGAGACCCAGTACTTC. Based on the CDR3 plus reference TRBV5-4 and TRBJ2-5, the full variable domain is ETGVTQSPTHLIKTRGQQVTLRCSSQSGHNTVSWYQQALGQGPQFIFQYYREEENGRGNFPPRFSGLQFPNYSSELNVNALELDDSALYLCASSRGLEAGAQETQYFGPGTRLLVL.

This clone was detected only once. The rearrangement links TRBV5-6 to TRBJ2-7; 9 bases map to TRBD1. The length of the CDR3 is 13 residues. CDR1 is SGHDT, CDR2 YYEEEE, per germline. The junction had 2 bases not matched to a gene; V was cut back by 3 bases and J by 4 bases. The CDR3 loop is CASSWGQGYEQYF. The CDR3 DNA is TGTGCCAGCAGCTGGGGACAGGGATACGAGCAGTACTTC.